The source of this TCR beta chain is a study of blood T cell repertoires in COVID-19. The CDR3 length is 13 residues. Deletions cut 6 bases from V and 8 bases from J, with 14 bases between. Libraries were prepared by immunoSEQ multiplex PCR; TCRdb keeps only in-frame clonotypes and omits some of them. This table holds around 69,000 clones, roughly 82% found once. The material sequenced was peripheral blood. The chain uses TRBV12-3 or TRBV12-4 and TRBJ1-5; D gene uncertain. This TCR came from a woman aged 60-75 years with acute or convalescent COVID-19. The CDR3 DNA reads TGTGCCAGCAGCACCCCTCAGTCAGAGCCCCAGCATTTT. This encodes CASSTPQSEPQHF.